This T cell receptor (beta chain) was documented in a study of blood T cell repertoires in COVID-19. Clones were sequenced by immunoSEQ multiplex PCR, and TCRdb holds only the in-frame ones, with some missing. The sample lists 200,000 to 250,000 clones; around 82% were seen once. Trimming took 1 base from V and 4 from J, leaving 5 bases between them. The germline V gene has CDR1 SGHVS and CDR2 FQNEAQ. The length of the CDR3 is 12 residues. V and J are TRBV7-8 and TRBJ2-7; D gene unclear. This clonotype was sampled from a woman aged 70-85 years with acute or convalescent COVID-19. The sequenced sample consisted of peripheral blood. The CDR3 nucleotides read TGTGCCAGCAGCTTAGATATTTACGAGCAGTACTTC. This sequence encodes CASSLDIYEQYF.